This T cell receptor (beta chain) was recorded in a study of cytomegalovirus exposure and HLA in healthy donors. Sequenced by immunoSEQ multiplex PCR; TCRdb stores in-frame clones only, minus some. The sample carries 90,000 to 130,000 clones, roughly 90% recorded once. Germline-derived CDR1 and CDR2 are SQVTM and ANQGSEA. The V gene lost 4 bases and the J gene lost 0 bases, with 10 bases spanning the gap. The CDR3 length is 13 residues. The chain joins TRBV29-1 to TRBJ2-7, with D possibly matching TRBD2 (6 bases). The sample comprised PBMCs. The receptor comes from a woman younger than 35 in good health and CMV-seronegative. CDR3 in amino acids: CSVVSGSSYEQYF. CDR3 in DNA: TGCAGCGTTGTTAGCGGTAGCTCCTACGAGCAGTACTTC.